This TCR beta chain was found in a study of blood T cell repertoires in COVID-19. Study information: COVID-19 samples from acute and convalescent phases originated in the United States, Italy and Spain. T cells, B-cell-depleted T cells, or PBMCs supplied cDNA or gDNA.

Germline V lookup: CDR1 MNHNY, CDR2 SVGAGI (reference sequence). Trimming removed 6 bases at V and 4 bases at J, with 18 bases between. This CDR3 region has 16 residues. In the authors' workflow: The assay estimated nucleated cells by amplifying reference gene primers. Using immunoSEQ multiplex PCR, the repertoire was profiled, and TCRdb retains in-frame clones only, with some absent. The V and J calls and clone size were taken over from that table, and D and trimming were inferred from the DNA. The sample yields about 27,000 clones, around 90% seen once. The specimen sequenced was peripheral blood. This receptor was obtained from a man between 65 and 80 years old with active COVID-19. This chain joins TRBV6-6 and TRBJ2-2; maybe TRBD1 (6 bases). CDR3 sequence reads: CASRPGQSRSTGELFF. DNA for the CDR3: TGTGCCAGCAGGCCCGGACAGTCGAGGAGCACCGGGGAGCTGTTTTTT.